This is a list of T cell receptor beta chains from one sample in a study of CD8+ T cells in alopecia areata. Clones were sequenced by immunoSEQ multiplex PCR, and TCRdb holds only the in-frame ones, with some missing. This table holds roughly 110,000 clones, 65% to 85% found once. The sequenced sample was CD8+ T cells sorted from blood, obtained at week 24, from a patient treated with tofacitinib. Receptors were obtained from a human donor with alopecia areata. The CDR3 runs from the conserved cysteine through the conserved F or W. Each record gives: J gene, clone size, V gene, D gene, CDR3 DNA, CDR3 protein. The D gene is left open where the match is weak. Size is omitted from some rows. Given values are once, few, many or a class for expanded clones.

j_gene: TRBJ2-7; abundance: -; v_gene: TRBV4-2; d_gene: TRBD2; CDR3nt: TGTGCCAGCAGCCAAGAACAGCGGGGGGCCTTCCACTACGAGCAGTACTTC; CDR3aa: CASSQEQRGAFHYEQYF
j_gene: TRBJ1-2; abundance: -; v_gene: TRBV5-6; d_gene: -; CDR3nt: TGTGCCAGCAGCAGGGTCGGGGCGATTGAAGTTTATGGCTACACCTTC; CDR3aa: CASSRVGAIEVYGYTF
j_gene: TRBJ2-3; abundance: -; v_gene: TRBV7-6; d_gene: -; CDR3nt: TGTGCCAGCAGCTTATATATCGAGTCTAGCACAGATACGCAGTATTTT; CDR3aa: CASSLYIESSTDTQYF
j_gene: TRBJ2-7; abundance: -; v_gene: TRBV5-1; d_gene: -; CDR3nt: TGCGCCAGCAGCTCCCCGGACACCTCCTACGAGCAGTACTTC; CDR3aa: CASSSPDTSYEQYF
j_gene: TRBJ2-3; abundance: -; v_gene: TRBV5-1; d_gene: -; CDR3nt: TGCGCCAGCAGCGCCCCGGACAGACTAAGCACAGATACGCAGTATTTT; CDR3aa: CASSAPDRLSTDTQYF
j_gene: TRBJ1-5; abundance: -; v_gene: TRBV2; d_gene: -; CDR3nt: TGTGCCAGCAGTGAAGATTCAGAGGATCAGCCCCAGCATTTT; CDR3aa: CASSEDSEDQPQHF
j_gene: TRBJ2-7; abundance: few; v_gene: TRBV4-2; d_gene: -; CDR3nt: TGTGCCAGCAGCCAAGCCCGCCGAGCCTACGAGCAGTACTTC; CDR3aa: CASSQARRAYEQYF
j_gene: TRBJ2-7; abundance: once; v_gene: TRBV13; d_gene: -; CDR3nt: TGTGCCAGCAGCTTAGGGTCCGAGCAGTACTTC; CDR3aa: CASSLGSEQYF
j_gene: TRBJ1-2; abundance: -; v_gene: TRBV5-1; d_gene: -; CDR3nt: TGCGCCAGCAGCTTGGCGGGGAACTATGGCTACACCTTC; CDR3aa: CASSLAGNYGYTF
j_gene: TRBJ2-5; abundance: -; v_gene: TRBV5-1; d_gene: -; CDR3nt: TGCGCCAGCAGCTTGGTGACAGGCCAGGAGACCCAGTACTTC; CDR3aa: CASSLVTGQETQYF
j_gene: TRBJ2-1; abundance: -; v_gene: TRBV29-1; d_gene: -; CDR3nt: TGCAGCGTTCCGCGAGGACCCAATGAGCAGTTCTTC; CDR3aa: CSVPRGPNEQFF
j_gene: TRBJ2-7; abundance: once; v_gene: TRBV27; d_gene: -; CDR3nt: TGTGCCAGCAGTTACGGTCCCTTTTACGAGCAGTACTTC; CDR3aa: CASSYGPFYEQYF
j_gene: TRBJ2-5; abundance: -; v_gene: TRBV5-6; d_gene: -; CDR3nt: TGTGCCAGCAGCTTGGGGAACGCCGGGACCCCGCAAGAGACCCAGTACTTC; CDR3aa: CASSLGNAGTPQETQYF
j_gene: TRBJ1-2; abundance: -; v_gene: TRBV29-1; d_gene: -; CDR3nt: TGCAGCGTTGAAGATCCCGGGGCCGGCTACACCTTC; CDR3aa: CSVEDPGAGYTF
j_gene: TRBJ2-7; abundance: -; v_gene: TRBV9; d_gene: TRBD1; CDR3nt: TGTGCCAGCAGCGTAGCTACAGGGGACTACGAGCAGTACTTC; CDR3aa: CASSVATGDYEQYF
j_gene: TRBJ2-1; abundance: -; v_gene: TRBV6-5; d_gene: -; CDR3nt: TGTGCCAGCAGCCCGGTAGGCAATGAGCAGTTCTTC; CDR3aa: CASSPVGNEQFF
j_gene: TRBJ2-3; abundance: -; v_gene: TRBV14; d_gene: TRBD2; CDR3nt: TGTGCCAGCAGCCAAGAGGGGCGGGGGGGCACTGATACGCAGTATTTT; CDR3aa: CASSQEGRGGTDTQYF
j_gene: TRBJ2-3; abundance: -; v_gene: TRBV6-5; d_gene: TRBD2; CDR3nt: TGTGCCAGCAGTTATAAGCGGGGGGGCCGGGATACGCAGTATTTT; CDR3aa: CASSYKRGGRDTQYF
j_gene: TRBJ2-1; abundance: -; v_gene: TRBV6-6; d_gene: -; CDR3nt: TGTGCCAGCAGGGTGGGGGGTAGCTCCTACAATGAGCAGTTCTTC; CDR3aa: CASRVGGSSYNEQFF
j_gene: TRBJ2-3; abundance: -; v_gene: TRBV7-9; d_gene: TRBD2; CDR3nt: TGTGCCAGCAGCCCTACCTTTGCGGGGGGGCAGGCAGATACGCAGTATTTT; CDR3aa: CASSPTFAGGQADTQYF
j_gene: TRBJ2-7; abundance: -; v_gene: TRBV7-9; d_gene: TRBD2; CDR3nt: TGTGCCAGCAGCCCAGTAGCGGGGGCTTACGAGCAGTACTTC; CDR3aa: CASSPVAGAYEQYF
j_gene: TRBJ2-7; abundance: -; v_gene: TRBV27; d_gene: TRBD1; CDR3nt: TGTGCCAGCAGGGTAACAGGGGGCGCGGGGGAGCAGTACTTC; CDR3aa: CASRVTGGAGEQYF
j_gene: TRBJ1-2; abundance: -; v_gene: TRBV27; d_gene: -; CDR3nt: TGTGCCAGCAGTTTAGGGCACGGGGGCAGAGGCTACACCTTC; CDR3aa: CASSLGHGGRGYTF
j_gene: TRBJ2-1; abundance: -; v_gene: TRBV13; d_gene: TRBD1; CDR3nt: TGTGCCAGCACCCCGGGACAGGGGCCTGACAATGAGCAGTTCTTC; CDR3aa: CASTPGQGPDNEQFF
j_gene: TRBJ2-7; abundance: -; v_gene: TRBV5-4; d_gene: TRBD2; CDR3nt: TGTGCCAGCAGCTTGGACGGGGGGACGGCCTACGAGCAGTACTTC; CDR3aa: CASSLDGGTAYEQYF
j_gene: TRBJ2-7; abundance: few; v_gene: TRBV29-1; d_gene: TRBD2; CDR3nt: TGCAGCGTTGAACTAGCGGGGGCCTACGAGCAGTACTTC; CDR3aa: CSVELAGAYEQYF
j_gene: TRBJ2-3; abundance: -; v_gene: TRBV19; d_gene: -; CDR3nt: TGTGCCAGTAGCCGAGGTGATGGACCCTCAAAAGACACAGATACGCAGTATTTT; CDR3aa: CASSRGDGPSKDTDTQYF
j_gene: TRBJ1-1; abundance: -; v_gene: TRBV18; d_gene: TRBD1; CDR3nt: TGTGCCAGCTCACCAGTGGACAGGGCGAACACTGAAGCTTTCTTT; CDR3aa: CASSPVDRANTEAFF
j_gene: TRBJ2-5; abundance: -; v_gene: TRBV4-2; d_gene: TRBD2; CDR3nt: TGTGCCAGCAGCGGACGGGGGGGCCCGAGGGAAGAGACCCAGTACTTC; CDR3aa: CASSGRGGPREETQYF
j_gene: TRBJ2-1; abundance: -; v_gene: TRBV7-3; d_gene: -; CDR3nt: TGTGCCAGCAGCTCCCCGGTACAGGGCGGAGCGCCCTACAATGAGCAGTTCTTC; CDR3aa: CASSSPVQGGAPYNEQFF
j_gene: TRBJ2-7; abundance: once; v_gene: TRBV2; d_gene: -; CDR3nt: TGTGCCAGCAGCCCGGGCCAGCTCGGTTCCGAGCAGTACTTC; CDR3aa: CASSPGQLGSEQYF
j_gene: TRBJ2-5; abundance: few; v_gene: TRBV4-3; d_gene: TRBD1; CDR3nt: TGCGCCAGCAGCCAAAGTAAAGGCAGGGGGCGAGACCAAGAGACCCAGTACTTC; CDR3aa: CASSQSKGRGRDQETQYF
j_gene: TRBJ2-7; abundance: -; v_gene: TRBV5-4; d_gene: TRBD2; CDR3nt: TGTGCCAGCAGCTGGGGTACTAGCGGAGCCTACGAGCAGTACTTC; CDR3aa: CASSWGTSGAYEQYF
j_gene: TRBJ2-3; abundance: few; v_gene: TRBV6-5; d_gene: TRBD1; CDR3nt: TGTGCCAGCAGCTCCGGGACAGGCACAGATACGCAGTATTTT; CDR3aa: CASSSGTGTDTQYF
j_gene: TRBJ1-4; abundance: few; v_gene: TRBV4-3; d_gene: -; CDR3nt: TGCGCCAGCAGCCGAAAAACAGGGCCCCAAACTAATGAAAAACTGTTTTTT; CDR3aa: CASSRKTGPQTNEKLFF
j_gene: TRBJ2-7; abundance: -; v_gene: TRBV4-1; d_gene: TRBD1; CDR3nt: TGCGCCAGCAGCCAAGAGTTTACACAGGGGTCCTACGAGCAGTACTTC; CDR3aa: CASSQEFTQGSYEQYF
j_gene: TRBJ2-6; abundance: -; v_gene: TRBV28; d_gene: -; CDR3nt: TGTGCCAGCAGCAAGATGGAAACGGAAGGGGCCAACGTCCTGACTTTC; CDR3aa: CASSKMETEGANVLTF
j_gene: TRBJ2-2; abundance: once; v_gene: TRBV4-3; d_gene: TRBD1; CDR3nt: TGCGCCAGCAGCAAGGACAGGCCGAACACCGGGGAGCTGTTTTTT; CDR3aa: CASSKDRPNTGELFF
j_gene: TRBJ2-5; abundance: -; v_gene: TRBV29-1; d_gene: TRBD1; CDR3nt: TGCAGCGTGGGGCATCTGGACAGGGTATTTTTGGAGACCCAGTACTTC; CDR3aa: CSVGHLDRVFLETQYF
j_gene: TRBJ2-7; abundance: -; v_gene: TRBV30; d_gene: TRBD1; CDR3nt: TGTGCCTGGAGTGGGACAGGGGGCTCCGAGCAGTACTTC; CDR3aa: CAWSGTGGSEQYF
j_gene: TRBJ1-1; abundance: few; v_gene: TRBV29-1; d_gene: -; CDR3nt: TGCAGCGTTGGTCAAGGGGAAGCCACTGAAGCTTTCTTT; CDR3aa: CSVGQGEATEAFF
j_gene: TRBJ1-1; abundance: few; v_gene: TRBV5-1; d_gene: TRBD1; CDR3nt: TGCGCCAGCAGCTCGGGACAGGGCTACACTGAAGCTTTCTTT; CDR3aa: CASSSGQGYTEAFF
j_gene: TRBJ2-5; abundance: -; v_gene: TRBV10-3; d_gene: TRBD1; CDR3nt: TGTGCCATCAGTGAAACAGGGGGCCAGGAGACCCAGTACTTC; CDR3aa: CAISETGGQETQYF
j_gene: TRBJ1-2; abundance: -; v_gene: TRBV19; d_gene: -; CDR3nt: TGTGCCAGTAGTCCCGGGACTATACTTAACTATGGCTACACCTTC; CDR3aa: CASSPGTILNYGYTF
j_gene: TRBJ2-3; abundance: few; v_gene: TRBV4-1; d_gene: TRBD2; CDR3nt: TGTGCCAGCAGCCCGTGGACTAGCGGGGTCACAGATACGCAGTATTTT; CDR3aa: CASSPWTSGVTDTQYF
j_gene: TRBJ2-1; abundance: -; v_gene: TRBV11-3; d_gene: TRBD2; CDR3nt: TGTGCCAGCAGCTTGAGGCTAAGCGGGGGGGCAAATGAGCAGTTCTTC; CDR3aa: CASSLRLSGGANEQFF